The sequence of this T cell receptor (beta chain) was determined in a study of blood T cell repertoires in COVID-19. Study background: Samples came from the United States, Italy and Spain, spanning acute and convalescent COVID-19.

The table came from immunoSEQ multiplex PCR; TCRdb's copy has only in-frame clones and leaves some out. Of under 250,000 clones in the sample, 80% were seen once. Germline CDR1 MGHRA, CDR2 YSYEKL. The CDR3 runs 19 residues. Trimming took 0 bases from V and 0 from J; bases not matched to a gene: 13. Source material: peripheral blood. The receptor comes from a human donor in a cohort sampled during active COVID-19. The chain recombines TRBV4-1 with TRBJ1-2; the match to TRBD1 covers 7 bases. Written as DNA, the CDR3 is TGCGCCAGCAGCCAAGATCCTCGGACAGGCCGCCCCACTAACTATGGCTACACCTTC. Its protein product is CASSQDPRTGRPTNYGYTF.